The 10 T cell receptor beta chains below all came from one sample that was sequenced in a study of cytomegalovirus exposure and HLA in healthy donors. Both 60 Vbeta primers and 13 Jbeta primers went into the PCR. Method: immunoSEQ multiplex PCR; TCRdb's copy keeps in-frame clones and lacks some. This sample yields some 140,000 clones, of which around 80% are seen a single time; roughly 5.9% belongs to the top ten. Input material: PBMCs. The receptors here all came from a middle-aged woman in good health and CMV-seropositive.

The rearrangement links TRBV28 to TRBJ2-3; 10 bases line up with TRBD2. Looked up from germline, CDR1 is MDHEN and CDR2 is SYDVKM. This CDR3 spans 20 amino acids. The trim removed 3 bases at V and 4 bases at J, leaving 19 bases unmatched. The CDR3 spells CASSFAPFKVLAGEADTQYF. CDR3 nucleotides: TGTGCCAGCAGTTTCGCCCCATTTAAAGTTCTAGCGGGGGAGGCAGATACGCAGTATTTT.

V is TRBV7-3 and J is TRBJ2-3; 8 bases agree with TRBD2. After removal of 4 bases from V and 2 bases from J, the junction contained 5 bases not matched to a gene. The CDR3 runs to 15 residues. The germline CDR1 and CDR2 sequences are SGHTA and FQGTGA. The DNA for the CDR3 is TGTGCCAGCAGCTCTAGCGGGTCCTACACAGATACGCAGTATTTT. Its protein product is CASSSSGSYTDTQYF.

In this sample, this clone turned up once. The chain joins TRBV5-1 to TRBJ2-5; 12 bases align to TRBD2. Trimming took 4 bases from V and 1 from J; bases not matched to a gene: 5. This CDR3 contains 16 residues. Germline V gene data show CDR1 as SGHRS and CDR2 as YFSETQ. The CDR3 DNA reads as TGCGCCAGCAGCACTAGCGGGAGGCCCCCCCAAGAGACCCAGTACTTC. It is translated as CASSTSGRPPQETQYF.

This clone was recorded only once. V and J are TRBV7-3 and TRBJ2-1, with 8 bases lining up with TRBD2. The germline CDR1 and CDR2 sequences are SGHTA and FQGTGA. V dropped 2 bases and J dropped 6; count of bases not matched to a gene: 18. The CDR3 has 19 residues. As DNA, the CDR3 is TGTGCCAGCAGCTTACAGGGCGCGGCGGGAGGACCCCTCCTCAATGAGCAGTTCTTC. This translates into CASSLQGAAGGPLLNEQFF.

The CDR3 DNA follows: TGTGCCAGCAGAAAAGGGACAGGGAATGAAAAACTGTTTTTT. This translates into CASRKGTGNEKLFF. The rearrangement links TRBV5-4 to TRBJ1-4, with 9 bases fitting TRBD1. The CDR3 has 14 residues. Germline V lookup: CDR1 SGHNT, CDR2 YYREEE (reference sequence). V lost 5 bases and J lost 5; bases outside the gene matches: 4.

The chain couples TRBV15 to TRBJ1-2; maybe TRBD1 (5 bases). V shed 5 bases and J shed 4 bases, with 11 bases lying between them. CDR3 length equals 13 residues. Germline V gene lookup returns CDR1 LNHNV and CDR2 YYDKDF (reference sequence). The CDR3 bases are TGTGCCACCAGCTTACGGGGGATCTATGGCTACACCTTC. Translating gives CATSLRGIYGYTF.

The CDR3: CASSLGAGSYNEQFF. CDR3 sequence (DNA): TGTGCCAGCAGCTTAGGAGCAGGCTCCTACAATGAGCAGTTCTTC. V gene TRBV7-9 combines with J gene TRBJ2-1; no reliable D call. CDR1 is SEHNR, CDR2 FQNEAQ, per germline (reference sequence). Trimming removed 1 base from V and 0 bases from J, with 7 bases in between. This CDR3 has 15 amino acids.

The chain recombines TRBV5-1 with TRBJ2-2; maybe TRBD1 (5 bases). CDR1 is SGHRS and CDR2 is YFSETQ in the germline V gene. CDR3 length: 16 amino acids. The V gene lost 0 bases and the J gene lost 4 bases, with 13 bases spanning the gap. Here the CDR3 reads CASSLDGRVITGELFF. Here the CDR3 DNA reads TGCGCCAGCAGCTTGGATGGCAGGGTAATCACCGGGGAGCTGTTTTTT. Variable domain in full (rest from reference TRBV5-1 and TRBJ2-2): KAGVTQTPRYLIKTRGQQVTLSCSPISGHRSVSWYQQTPGQGLQFLFEYFSETQRNKGNFPGRFSGRQFSNSRSEMNVSTLELGDSALYLCASSLDGRVITGELFFGEGSRLTVL.

Points on this clone: Additional DNA sequences in this sample encode the identical CDR3. The chain links TRBV7-9 to TRBJ2-2; 9 nucleotides line up with TRBD2. The length of the CDR3 is 14 residues. The germline CDR1 and CDR2 sequences are SEHNR and FQNEAQ (reference sequence). The ends lost 10 bases at V and 5 bases at J; junction bases unmatched: 8. CDR3 loop: CATDSSGRTGELFF. The CDR3 nucleotides are TGTGCCACCGACTCCAGCGGGAGGACCGGGGAGCTGTTTTTT.

J is TRBJ2-2 and V is TRBV15; 8 bases align to TRBD1. V lost 0 bases and J lost 4; bases outside the gene matches: 4. CDR3 size: 16 residues. Looked up from germline, CDR1 is LNHNV and CDR2 is YYDKDF (reference sequence). CDR3 amino acids: CATSRDRGLVTGELFF. CDR3 sequence (DNA): TGTGCCACCAGCAGAGACAGGGGGCTCGTCACCGGGGAGCTGTTTTTT. Variable domain in full (rest from reference TRBV15 and TRBJ2-2): DAMVIQNPRYQVTQFGKPVTLSCSQTLNHNVMYWYQQKSSQAPKLLFHYYDKDFNNEADTPDNFQSRRPNTSFCFLDIRSPGLGDTAMYLCATSRDRGLVTGELFFGEGSRLTVL.